This entry concerns a single T cell receptor beta chain. Antigen: not known. These data are taken from a study of cytomegalovirus exposure and HLA in healthy donors. Study conclusions and caveats: Most TCR sequences were seen very rarely across donors, but some public TCRs occurred in many.

With 60 Vbeta and 13 Jbeta primers, the PCR was carried out. The assay was immunoSEQ multiplex PCR, and TCRdb's table has in-frame clones only and misses some. This sample has around 270,000 clones, with roughly 80% found just once. This TCR derives from a girl aged 2-15 years in good health and CMV-seronegative. The sample comprised PBMCs.

The CDR3 here is CASSSPTPRGGETQYF. For the CDR3, the DNA is TGTGCCAGCAGTTCACCGACCCCTCGGGGGGGAGAGACCCAGTACTTC. This chain joins TRBV28 and TRBJ2-5, with 8 bases lining up with TRBD2. The CDR3 contains 16 residues. From germline, CDR1 is MDHEN and CDR2 SYDVKM. The trim removed 4 bases at V and 4 bases at J, leaving 11 bases unmatched.